Listed here are 12 T cell receptor beta chains from one sample, sequenced in a study of CD8+CD57+ T cells in acquired aplastic anemia. For sequencing, patients were chosen who had shown expansion of CD8+CD57+ cells by flow cytometry. Genomic DNA served as template for TCR beta VDJ and CDR3 profiling. MiXCR, run by TCRdb on the reads, gives a single entry per CDR3 protein. The data contain about 160,000 distinct CDR3 sequences, less than 50% of them singletons. Sequencing was performed on sorted CD4+, CD8+, or CD8+CD57+ T cells (not recorded which) from PBMCs. The receptors were gathered from a human donor with aplastic anemia.

The chain is built from TRBV6-1 and TRBJ1-2; a possible D gene is TRBD1 (6 bases). This CDR3 comprises 17 residues. Trimming removed 0 bases at V and 6 bases at J, with 20 bases between. Germline V lookup: CDR1 MNHNS, CDR2 SASEGT. The CDR3 sequence is CASSEAPWGGGQDGYTF. CDR3 DNA: TGTGCCAGCAGTGAAGCCCCTTGGGGGGGCGGCCAGGATGGCTACACCTTC.

The chain recombines TRBV7-7 with TRBJ2-1, with D hard to call. V shed 1 base and J shed 5 bases, with 12 bases lying between them. CDR1 and CDR2 from the germline V gene are SSHAT and FNYEAQ (reference sequence). This CDR3 is 15 amino acids long. The CDR3 DNA follows: TGTGCCAGCAGCTTAGACTCGTTTTCTGACAATGAGCAGTTCTTC. Amino acid sequence: CASSLDSFSDNEQFF.

The chain is built from TRBV5-5 and TRBJ1-1, with D possibly matching TRBD1 (6 bases). This CDR3 contains 14 residues. V shed 7 bases and J shed 0 bases, with 13 bases lying between them. The germline V gene has CDR1 SGHKS and CDR2 YYEKEE (reference sequence). The CDR3 DNA sequence: TGTGCCAGCGAGCCGGGACACTTGAACACTGAAGCTTTCTTT. It specifies CASEPGHLNTEAFF.

Only a few counts were recorded for this clonotype. The V and J genes are TRBV6-5 and TRBJ1-1; TRBD1 aligns across 7 bases. The CDR3 spans 16 residues. Losses at the gene ends were 0 bases for V and 0 bases for J; bases not matched to a gene: 4. Per the germline V gene, CDR1 is MNHEY and CDR2 is SVGAGI. The CDR3 loop reads CASSYSNRGLNTEAFF. The DNA of the CDR3 is TGTGCCAGCAGTTACTCGAACAGGGGCTTGAACACTGAAGCTTTCTTT.

Of note for this clonotype: Given a much more abundant clone one base away, this may be a read error. J is TRBJ2-7 and V is TRBV6-1, with 11 bases fitting TRBD2. CDR1 and CDR2 from the germline V gene are MNHNS and SASEGT. The CDR3 runs 13 residues. The CDR3 loop is CASGLAGGYGQYV. CDR3 nucleotides: TGTGCCAGCGGACTAGCGGGCGGCTACGGGCAGTACGTC.

This clonotype showed up many times. V and J are TRBV15 and TRBJ1-1; D unclear. V lost 2 bases to trimming and J lost 1 base, with 8 bases between them. The CDR3 loop spans 14 amino acids. Germline V gene sequence: CDR1 LNHNV, CDR2 YYDKDF (reference sequence). The CDR3 loop reads CATSRRVQNTEAFF. Written as DNA, the CDR3 is TGTGCCACCAGCAGACGGGTCCAGAACACTGAAGCTTTCTTT.

This clonotype occurred once. This sequence joins TRBV15 and TRBJ2-7, with D possibly matching TRBD2 (5 bases). With 3 bases removed from V and 6 bases from J, the gap between germline ends came to 15 bases. Germline loops: CDR1 LNHNV, CDR2 YYDKDF (reference sequence). There are 14 residues in the CDR3. This CDR3 is CATSSSTSRGEQYF. The CDR3 DNA sequence: TGTGCCACCAGCAGTTCAACTAGTCGGGGCGAGCAGTACTTC.

Remarks on this clonotype: Without the conserved terminal phenylalanine or tryptophan, this CDR3 likely stems from a read error. It is unclear where the CDR3 begins or ends on the DNA, so no DNA is shown, and the CDR3 is as TCRdb lists it. The genes are TRBV9 and TRBJ2-7; the table's D call TRBD2 went unverified against the DNA. The germline gives CDR1 SGDLS, CDR2 YYNGEE. The CDR3 comprises 10 residues, both ends counted. CDR3 loop: CASSIELWTS.

This clonotype occurred many times. The chain couples TRBV7-2 to TRBJ2-6; perhaps D is TRBD1 or TRBD2 (6 bases each). Germline CDR1 SGHTA, CDR2 FQGNSA. This CDR3 has 18 residues. Trimming removed 2 bases at V and 2 bases at J, with 16 bases between. CDR3 sequence: CASSLLGGPSTGANVLTF. The CDR3, as DNA: TGTGCCAGCAGCTTATTGGGGGGCCCGAGTACTGGGGCCAACGTCCTGACTTTC.

This clonotype was detected ten times or more. The chain joins TRBV20-1 to TRBJ1-5, with 8 bases identical to TRBD1. The J segment lost 5 bases and the V segment lost 3 bases, leaving 6 bases of the junction unmatched. The germline V gene encodes CDR1 DFQATT and CDR2 SNEGSKA (reference sequence). The CDR3 runs to 14 residues. The CDR3 DNA reads TGCAGTGCTAGGGTGGGCAGGGGGCATCAGCCCCAGCATTTT. Translation: CSARVGRGHQPQHF.

V gene TRBV3-1 combines with J gene TRBJ1-3; 9 bases are a match to TRBD1. The CDR3 spans 15 residues. The J segment lost 4 bases and the V segment lost 2 bases, leaving 3 bases of the junction unmatched. CDR1 is LGHDT and CDR2 is YNNKEL in the germline V gene (reference sequence). In DNA, the CDR3 is TGTGCCAGCAGCCAAAGACAGGGGGTCGGAAACACCATATATTTT. Translating it yields CASSQRQGVGNTIYF.

The V gene is TRBV29-1, the J gene TRBJ2-7, with 11 bases lining up with TRBD1. This CDR3 is 14 amino acids long. V dropped 7 bases and J dropped 1; count of bases not matched to a gene: 6. CDR1 and CDR2 from the germline V gene are SQVTM and ANQGSEA. The CDR3 bases are TGCAGCGCTCGGACAGGGGGCTTTTCCTACGAGCAGTACGTC. This encodes CSARTGGFSYEQYV.